One and the same sample provided the 20 T cell receptor beta chains below, sequenced in a study of T cells in Graves' hyperthyroidism and ophthalmopathy. Researchers took RNA transcripts and amplified the TCR beta CDR3 regions from them. In the first-round RT-PCR of the TCR CDR3, the HTBI primer set was used. TCRdb used MiXCR to reprocess the multiplex PCR reads, holding one entry per CDR3 protein. The sample contains roughly 350,000 distinct CDR3 sequences, roughly 13% of which appear only once. Input material: blood. All receptors derive from a woman aged 25-40 years with Graves' hyperthyroidism.

This clonotype has only a few counts. The rearrangement uses TRBV5-5 and TRBJ1-1; D is undetermined. The CDR3 sequence is 13 residues long. V lost 4 bases and J 5 bases, leaving 12 bases between the germline ends. Germline CDR1 and CDR2: SGHKS and YYEKEE (reference sequence). Here the CDR3 DNA reads TGTGCCAGCAGCCTGACCGGTATGACTGAAGCTTTCTTT. Protein sequence: CASSLTGMTEAFF.

This clonotype has at least ten counts. The chain links TRBV28 to TRBJ2-4; 9 bases line up with TRBD1. With V trimmed by 1 base and J by 2 bases, 9 bases remained unmatched. Germline V CDR1 and CDR2: MDHEN, SYDVKM. This CDR3 has 18 amino acids. The chain's CDR3 is CASSLYRPGTGTKNIQYF. CDR3 coding DNA: TGTGCCAGCAGTTTATATCGTCCCGGGACAGGGACCAAAAACATTCAGTACTTC.

The chain links TRBV24-1 to TRBJ2-1, with a weak D call TRBD2 (5 bases). V was trimmed by 4 bases and J by 12 bases, leaving 15 bases between them. Germline CDR1 and CDR2: KGHDR and SFDVKD. This CDR3 contains 13 residues. CDR3 coding DNA: TGTGCCACCAGTGAGGCAAGCGGACCGCGGCAGTTCTTC. Amino acids: CATSEASGPRQFF.

This clonotype came up a few times. The gene calls are TRBV29-1 and TRBJ2-3, with 7 bases lining up with TRBD2. CDR1 SQVTM and CDR2 ANQGSEA come from the germline V gene. J gave up 2 bases and V 0 bases, and 11 bases lay outside the gene matches. There are 17 residues in the CDR3. CDR3 loop: CSVEEGLAEENTDTQYF. The CDR3 DNA sequence: TGCAGCGTTGAAGAAGGGCTAGCGGAGGAAAACACAGATACGCAGTATTTT.

This clonotype was seen a handful of times. The genes are TRBV6-1 and TRBJ2-2, with TRBD2 as a possible D gene (6 bases). The CDR3 runs 13 residues. The germline gives CDR1 MNHNS, CDR2 SASEGT. V gave up 5 bases and J gave up 7 bases, with 11 bases separating them. In nucleotides, the CDR3 is TGTGCCAGCAGTTCCGGGGGAATCGGGGAGCTGTTTTTT. Encoded protein: CASSSGGIGELFF.

The J gene is TRBJ1-5, the V gene TRBV7-2; D not resolved. The CDR3 sequence is 16 residues long. The germline V gene encodes CDR1 SGHTA and CDR2 FQGNSA. The V and J ends lost 1 base and 0 bases respectively, with 10 bases between them. As DNA, the CDR3 is TGTGCCAGCAGCTTAGGAGGCAGGTATAGCAATCAGCCCCAGCATTTT. It specifies CASSLGGRYSNQPQHF.

There are many counts of this clonotype. The chain's CDR3 is CASSQQRIAGIETQYF. CDR3 sequence (DNA): TGTGCCAGCAGCCAACAGAGAATAGCGGGAATTGAGACCCAGTACTTC. The chain recombines TRBV11-2 with TRBJ2-5; 8 bases match TRBD2. The trim removed 5 bases at V and 5 bases at J, leaving 13 bases unmatched. The V gene's germline CDR1 is SGHAT and CDR2 FQNNGV. The CDR3 length is 16 residues.

This clonotype was found many times. This chain joins TRBV28 and TRBJ1-5; possible D gene TRBD1, 5 bases. V was pared by 6 bases and J by 5 bases, with 14 bases between. This CDR3 is built from 14 residues. Germline V gene sequence: CDR1 MDHEN, CDR2 SYDVKM. For the CDR3, the DNA is TGTGCCAGCAGGAGCAGGGTGCTCGATCAGCCCCAGCATTTT. It translates to CASRSRVLDQPQHF. Together with reference TRBV28 and TRBJ1-5, the CDR3 gives the full variable domain: DVKVTQSSRYLVKRTGEKVFLECVQDMDHENMFWYRQDPGLGLRLIYFSYDVKMKEKGDIPEGYSVSREKKERFSLILESASTNQTSMYLCASRSRVLDQPQHFGDGTRLSIL.

This clonotype was observed at least ten times. J is TRBJ1-2 and V is TRBV28, with a possible D match to TRBD1 (5 bases). The V gene's germline CDR1 is MDHEN and CDR2 SYDVKM. The CDR3 loop spans 13 amino acids. V lost 5 bases and J 7 bases, leaving 14 bases between the germline ends. The DNA of the CDR3 is TGTGCCAGCAGTGGGGGGACCCGGGGTGGCTACACCTTC. Residues: CASSGGTRGGYTF.

This clonotype was observed a handful of times. J is TRBJ1-2 and V is TRBV29-1, with a tentative D call TRBD1 (5 bases). V dropped 7 bases and J dropped 4 bases, with 13 bases sitting between them. This CDR3 is 12 amino acids long. Germline V gene data show CDR1 as SQVTM and CDR2 as ANQGSEA. The CDR3 nucleotides read TGCAGCGGCGGGCAGGGCCCCTATGGCTACACCTTC. Translated, it gives CSGGQGPYGYTF. The full variable domain, in which reference TRBV29-1 and TRBJ1-2 provide the parts outside the CDR3, is SAVISQKPSRDICQRGTSLTIQCQVDSQVTMMFWYRQQPGQSLTLIATANQGSEATYESGFVIDKFPISRPNLTFSTLTVSNMSPEDSSIYLCSGGQGPYGYTFGSGTRLTVV.

This clonotype was recorded many times. V gene TRBV11-2 combines with J gene TRBJ2-1; TRBD2 matches at 7 bases. Germline V gene data show CDR1 as SGHAT and CDR2 as FQNNGV. The CDR3 covers 15 residues. V dropped 4 bases and J dropped 2; count of bases not matched to a gene: 5. The CDR3 DNA is TGTGCCAGCAGCTCCCAGGCGGGAGCCTACAATGAGCAGTTCTTC. Its translation: CASSSQAGAYNEQFF.

This clonotype was counted a few times. V gene TRBV6-2 or TRBV6-3 combines with J gene TRBJ1-5; D gene unclear. V was clipped by 5 bases and J by 3 bases, with 20 bases between them. CDR1 MNHEY and CDR2 SVGEGT come from the germline V gene. The CDR3 runs 17 residues. DNA for the CDR3: TGTGCCAGCAGTACCGGCCCGACACCGGGGAACAATCAGCCCCAGCATTTT. Protein product: CASSTGPTPGNNQPQHF.

This clonotype was detected ten times or more. The rearrangement uses TRBV28 and TRBJ1-3; D call uncertain. This CDR3 has 15 residues. V was trimmed by 2 bases and J by 0 bases, leaving 8 bases between them. CDR1 and CDR2 (germline): MDHEN, SYDVKM. The CDR3 bases are TGTGCCAGCAGTTTAAGCAGACTCTCTGGAAACACCATATATTTT. Translating gives CASSLSRLSGNTIYF.

This rearrangement joins TRBV4-3 to TRBJ1-2; D is uncertain. The CDR3 loop spans 14 amino acids. Germline CDR1 is LGHNA and CDR2 is YSLEER. V was shortened by 0 bases and J by 7 bases, with 12 bases between the two germline ends. The CDR3 nucleotides read TGCGCCAGCAGCCAAGACACGGTACGGGGTGGCTACACCTTC. Amino acid sequence: CASSQDTVRGGYTF.

This clonotype was counted a few times. J is TRBJ1-5 and V is TRBV5-6; TRBD1 is a possible D gene (6 bases). The CDR3 is 13 residues long. CDR1 and CDR2 from the germline V gene are SGHDT and YYEEEE. The V and J ends lost 7 bases and 3 bases respectively, with 11 bases between them. The CDR3 coding sequence is TGTGCCAGCGGAACAGGGCTCAATCAGCCCCAGCATTTT. This gives the protein CASGTGLNQPQHF.

The J gene is TRBJ2-3, the V gene TRBV29-1; 7 positions agree with TRBD1. Germline CDR1 and CDR2: SQVTM and ANQGSEA. The trim removed 6 bases at V and 4 bases at J, leaving 7 bases unmatched. The length of the CDR3 is 13 residues. The CDR3 here is CSVPGQESDTQYF. The CDR3 nucleotides are TGCAGCGTCCCAGGACAGGAGTCAGATACGCAGTATTTT.

This clonotype has only a few counts. V gene TRBV7-2 combines with J gene TRBJ2-5, with 7 bases matching TRBD2. The CDR3 consists of 14 residues. CDR1 and CDR2 (germline): SGHTA, FQGNSA. V was pared by 0 bases and J by 7 bases, with 5 bases of the junction left unmatched. CDR3 DNA: TGTGCCAGCAGCTTAGCGCGGGAGAAGGGGACCCAGTACTTC. It yields the protein CASSLAREKGTQYF.

This sequence joins TRBV5-1 and TRBJ2-7; 8 nucleotides match TRBD2. The V and J ends lost 4 bases and 5 bases, in that order; junction bases with no gene match: 11. The CDR3 has 15 amino acids. Germline V gene sequence: CDR1 SGHRS, CDR2 YFSETQ. Written as DNA, the CDR3 is TGCGCCAGCAGCGAAGCTAGCGGGCTGATTGACGAGCAGTACTTC. Its translation is CASSEASGLIDEQYF.

In this sample, this clonotype turned up many times. V is TRBV6-5 and J is TRBJ1-2; D is ambiguous. The germline V gene has CDR1 MNHEY and CDR2 SVGAGI. V lost 2 bases and J 6 bases, leaving 13 bases between the germline ends. CDR3 length: 14 amino acids. CDR3: CASSYGGQRDGYTF. CDR3 nucleotide sequence: TGTGCCAGCAGTTACGGCGGTCAAAGGGATGGCTACACCTTC.

This clonotype was seen at least ten times. The chain is built from TRBV6-1 and TRBJ2-3; TRBD1 might be the D (5 bases). The CDR3 runs 15 residues. Between the trimmed V and J ends, which lost 11 bases and 0 bases, there was a span of 18 bases. From germline, CDR1 is MNHNS and CDR2 SASEGT. The CDR3 DNA reads TGTGCCGGCAAACAGGAGCATGCTAGCACAGATACGCAGTATTTT. This gives the protein CAGKQEHASTDTQYF.